This T cell receptor beta chain was sequenced for a study of T cells in Graves' hyperthyroidism and ophthalmopathy (dated 2019 in TCRdb). Broadly, across the study: Peripheral blood was collected at initial diagnosis, before any treatment. To identify distinguishing TCR V-J signatures, a discovery cohort of around 98 patients was used, comprising 43 with Graves' ophthalmopathy and under 60 with stable Graves' hyperthyroidism. Prospective prediction of ophthalmopathy was tested in an independent validation cohort of 18 to 20 hyperthyroidism patients and roughly 16 patients who later progressed to ophthalmopathy. For training and testing, the 100 or so patients in the discovery cohort were randomly divided in a 7:3 ratio. In more than five Graves' hyperthyroidism patients, the study also compared T-cell repertoires from thyroid tissue with T-cell repertoires from blood. After blood sampling, hyperthyroidism patients were treated with methimazole at a starting dose of 30 mg daily, and ophthalmopathy patients were treated with high-dose intravenous methylprednisolone. The paper describes TCR Vbeta CDR3 sequencing of some 130 peripheral blood samples, made up of 43 ophthalmopathy patients, roughly 72 hyperthyroidism patients and roughly 17 progressor patients.

CDR3 length: 12 amino acids, cysteine to phenylalanine. Only the CDR3 DNA is retained, 36 bases long and in frame from the first base. The TCR beta CDR3 regions were amplified from RNA transcripts. For the first round of RT-PCR on the TCR CDR3, the HTBI primer set was used together with the Qiagen OneStep RT-PCR kit. Libraries were constructed in a second round of multiplex PCR, after which size selection and purification were performed. Sequencing of the libraries was done on an Illumina HiSeq2000 using paired-end 100 bp reads. In the authors' own workflow: SOAPnuke was used to process the raw data, removing reads that contained adapters or uncalled bases, had a mean Phred below 15, or lacked an exact match to the constant primer or identifier. High-quality paired reads were merged with COPE v1.2.5, and unique nucleotide sequences were defined as clonotypes. MiTCR v1.1 was used to align clonotypes to the IMGT TRBV, TRBD and TRBJ reference segments. Analysis was restricted to V-J combinations with a frequency above 0.0001, which covered roughly 99% of repertoires. A TCS score was defined as the ratio between F50 (clonal expansion) and ExV (chaos), using BLOSUM62-based TCRdist between CDR3 peptides within each V-J. Welch's t-statistics and random forest reduced around 510 V-J features to 13, which were used in a naive Bayes classifier (R e1071). The similarity between thyroid and blood repertoires was quantified using the Morisita-Horn index. The public reads were reprocessed in TCRdb via fastp at Q25 and MiXCR, keeping in-frame beta chains. When rows share a CDR3 protein, they turn into one entry using the most common DNA and genes. These V and J calls are TCRdb output, not the study's own analysis. The table for this sample lists 93,000 or so distinct CDR3 sequences; about 50% of them were counted only once. The top ten clones comprise roughly 24% of the sample.

Graves' hyperthyroidism was defined as stable when no progression to ophthalmopathy occurred over 18 months of follow-up. Hyperthyroidism patients were newly diagnosed, with disease duration under 2 months, and aged 18 to 65 years. The study excluded patients with uncontrolled infections, other autoimmune diseases, pregnancy or lactation. Diagnoses were established on the basis of clinical symptoms, serum thyroxine and TRAb, thyroid ultrasound, and orbital computed tomography. PBMCs were separated from roughly 9.6 ml of fresh peripheral blood using Ficoll-Paque density gradient centrifugation. Trizol reagent was used to extract total RNA, and RNA quality was then checked on an Agilent 2100 Bioanalyzer. Overall study outcomes, separate from this receptor: A 13 V-J signature model separated ophthalmopathy from stable hyperthyroidism, with 87.88% sensitivity and about 81% specificity in cross-validation and 80%/75% in testing. In validation, the model predicted progression to ophthalmopathy a median of about 6.8 months before onset, with roughly 68% sensitivity and more than 72% specificity. Most expanded thyroid clonotypes (frequency above 0.001) were also found in blood, which suggests that blood repertoires may mirror thyroid immune responses. Sample size was not statistically predetermined, and blinding of investigators to group allocation was not performed.

On this clonotype: The antigen it binds to is not known. An end of the junction does not agree with germline; a read error may underlie this.

The sequence is built from TRBV12-3 or TRBV12-4 and TRBJ2-2; 10 central nucleotides agree with TRBD1. This clonotype was obtained from a man aged 40-49 years with Graves' hyperthyroidism. Input material: blood. The encoded CDR3 is CASSRGTGVLFF. Read as DNA, the sequence is TGTGCCAGCAGCCGGGGGACAGGGGTGCTGTTTTTT.